The 2 T cell receptor beta chains given below trace back to one sample, sequenced in a study of blood T cell repertoires in COVID-19. Generated by immunoSEQ multiplex PCR, the TCRdb table keeps only in-frame clones and is missing some. Of some 42,000 clones in the sample, approximately 90% were seen once. Input material: peripheral blood. The receptor source for this set is a man aged 45-65 years with active COVID-19.

V gene TRBV20-1 combines with J gene TRBJ1-1; TRBD1 matches 7 bases. CDR1 DFQATT and CDR2 SNEGSKA come from the germline V gene (reference sequence). The CDR3 is 14 residues long. The V gene end was trimmed by 3 bases and the J gene end by 0 bases; junction bases not matched to a gene: 4. The CDR3 is CSASYRGLNTEAFF. The CDR3 DNA is TGCAGTGCTAGTTACAGGGGATTGAACACTGAAGCTTTCTTT.

This chain joins TRBV27 and TRBJ2-7; TRBD2 aligns across 7 bases. Trimming cost V 4 bases and J 2 bases; bases outside gene matches: 5. The CDR3 runs 14 residues. Germline V gives CDR1 MNHEY, CDR2 SMNVEV (reference sequence). The CDR3 sequence: CASSSSGTAYEQYF. The CDR3 DNA reads as TGTGCCAGCAGTTCTAGCGGTACTGCCTACGAGCAGTACTTC.